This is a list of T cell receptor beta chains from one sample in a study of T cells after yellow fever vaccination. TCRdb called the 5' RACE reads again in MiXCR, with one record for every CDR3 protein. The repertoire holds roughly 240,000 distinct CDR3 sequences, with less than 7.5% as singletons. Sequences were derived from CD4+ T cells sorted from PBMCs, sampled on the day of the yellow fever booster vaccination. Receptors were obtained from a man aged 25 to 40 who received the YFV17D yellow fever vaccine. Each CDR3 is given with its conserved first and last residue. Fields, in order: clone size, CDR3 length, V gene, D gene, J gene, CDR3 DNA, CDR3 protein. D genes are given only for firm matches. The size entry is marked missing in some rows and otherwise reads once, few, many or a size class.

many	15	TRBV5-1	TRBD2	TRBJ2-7	TGCGCCAGCAGCGCGGGGGGTAGCGGGGCCTACGAGCAGTACTTC	CASSAGGSGAYEQYF
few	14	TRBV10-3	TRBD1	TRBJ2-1	TGTGCCATCAAGGCAGGGGGCTCCTACAATGAGCAGTTCTTC	CAIKAGGSYNEQFF
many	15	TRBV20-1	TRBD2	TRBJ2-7	TGCAGTGCTGTTCTAGCGGGAGGCCGCTCCTACGAGCAGTACTTC	CSAVLAGGRSYEQYF
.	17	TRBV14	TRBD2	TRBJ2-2	TGTGCCAGCAGCCGCGAAGGACTAGACCCCGAACACCGGGGAGCTGTTTTT	CASSREGLDPEHRGAVF
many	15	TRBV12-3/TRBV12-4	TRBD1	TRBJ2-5	TGTGCCAGCAGTTTAGGTTGGGGACAGCAAGAGACCCAGTACTTC	CASSLGWGQQETQYF
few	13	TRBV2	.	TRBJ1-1	TGTGCCAGCAATACAGGGATGAACACTGAAGCTTTCTTT	CASNTGMNTEAFF
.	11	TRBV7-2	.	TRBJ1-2	TGTGCCAGCAGCTTACCAGGGGGCTACACCTTC	CASSLPGGYTF
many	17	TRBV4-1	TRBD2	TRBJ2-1	TGCGCCAGCAGCCTCACCACTGGGGCGGGAGTCCACAATGAGCAGTTCTTC	CASSLTTGAGVHNEQFF
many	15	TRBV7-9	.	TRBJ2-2	TGTGCCAGCAGCCACCGGGTAGTACACACCGGGGAGCTGTTTTTT	CASSHRVVHTGELFF
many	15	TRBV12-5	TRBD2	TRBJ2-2	TGTGCTAGTGGCCCGAGCGGGAGCCTTGGCGGGGAGCTGTTTTTT	CASGPSGSLGGELFF
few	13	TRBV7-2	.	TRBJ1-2	TGTGCCAGCATGAAGTCGGAGTTCTATGGCTACACCTTC	CASMKSEFYGYTF
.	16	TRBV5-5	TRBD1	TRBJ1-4	TGTGCCAGCAGCCCGGACAGGCCAGCAGCTAATGAAAAACTGTTTTTT	CASSPDRPAANEKLFF
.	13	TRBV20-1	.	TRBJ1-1	TGCAGTGCTAGATCAGACCTGAACACTGAAGCTTTCTTT	CSARSDLNTEAFF
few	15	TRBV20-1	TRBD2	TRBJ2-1	TGCAGTGTTAAGGGACTAAGCGGGAGTGTCAATGAGCAGTTCTTC	CSVKGLSGSVNEQFF